Sequencing of this T cell receptor (beta chain) was carried out in a study of blood T cell repertoires in COVID-19. Study details: Acute and convalescent COVID-19 samples came from the United States, Italy and Spain.

Germline CDR1 is MGHDK and CDR2 is SYGVNS. The CDR3 totals 14 residues. V lost 5 bases, J lost 4 bases, and 12 bases lay in between. Authors' methods: Amplification of reference gene primers provided the estimated nucleated cell counts. Sequencing used immunoSEQ multiplex PCR; TCRdb keeps in-frame clones, though not all of them. V, J and clone size reflect that table, while D and trimming were determined from the DNA. This sample yields some 170,000 clones, of which over 60% are seen a single time; about 7.8% belongs to the top ten. Input material: peripheral blood. The TCR sequence derives from a man between 60 and 75 years old with acute or convalescent COVID-19. This rearrangement joins TRBV25-1 to TRBJ2-1; a possible D gene is TRBD1 (5 bases). CDR3 amino acids: CASSFQGRYNEQFF. CDR3 DNA: TGTGCCAGCAGTTTTCAGGGAAGATACAATGAGCAGTTCTTC.